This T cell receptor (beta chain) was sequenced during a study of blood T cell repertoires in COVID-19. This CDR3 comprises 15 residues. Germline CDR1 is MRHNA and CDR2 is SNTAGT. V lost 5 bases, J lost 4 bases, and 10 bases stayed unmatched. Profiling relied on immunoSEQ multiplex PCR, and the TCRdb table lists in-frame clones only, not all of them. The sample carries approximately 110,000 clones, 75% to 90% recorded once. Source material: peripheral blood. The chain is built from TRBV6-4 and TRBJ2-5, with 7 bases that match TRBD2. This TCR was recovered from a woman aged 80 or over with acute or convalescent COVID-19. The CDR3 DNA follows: TGTGCCAGCAGTTACACCGGCGGGGAGGGAGAGACCCAGTACTTC. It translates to CASSYTGGEGETQYF.